This T cell receptor (beta chain) came from a study of T-cell reconstitution after alpha-beta-depleted transplantation in children. CDR1 MNHNS and CDR2 SASEGT come from the germline V gene. The CDR3 runs 15 residues. The germline V and J ends were trimmed by 6 bases and 3 bases, with 18 bases remaining between them. Preparation of the TCRbeta library used unique molecular identifiers. MiXCR, applied by TCRdb to the PCR reads, yields one record per CDR3 protein. The table lists 190,000 or so distinct CDR3 sequences, 13% to 15% of them singletons, with about 13% in the top ten. The chain links TRBV6-1 to TRBJ2-7; D remains unclear. This TCR derives from a human donor who donated a stem cell graft to a child with acute lymphoblastic leukemia. The material sequenced was PBMCs from the stem cell graft donor, taken from the stem cell graft. In DNA form, the CDR3 reads TGTGCCAGCAGGCCTAACAGATTTTTGATCTACGAGCAGTACTTC. This codes for CASRPNRFLIYEQYF.